Listed below are T cell receptor beta chains from one sample, sequenced in a study of T cells expressing NK-cell markers. Following a re-call of the 5' RACE reads, TCRdb has one entry per CDR3 protein and lacks DNA. Its listing shows 550,000 to 600,000 distinct CDR3 sequences. Sequences were obtained from blood T cells: a sorted CD56 or NKG2C T cell subset, CD4+ or CD8+ T cells, or bulk PBMC T cells (not recorded which). The receptors derive from a man in his late teens or twenties in good health. Both conserved end residues are part of each CDR3.

v_call,cdr3_length,j_call,cdr3_aa
TRBV6-5,15,TRBJ2-1,CASSYWGLADNEQFF
TRBV4-1,15,TRBJ2-6,CASRESDSGANVLTF
TRBV12-3/TRBV12-4,15,TRBJ1-2,CASSQADRKPYGYTF
TRBV7-8,16,TRBJ2-5,CASSLAGTGGEETQYF
TRBV14,16,TRBJ2-1,CASSQDTRLGANEQFF
TRBV15,15,TRBJ2-7,CATSRAPREAYEQYF
TRBV18,15,TRBJ2-1,CASSPTSGRTNEQFF
TRBV20-1,16,TRBJ2-1,CSASEGLAGFSNEQFF
TRBV12-3/TRBV12-4,12,TRBJ2-1,CASSFVRSEQFF
TRBV7-2,15,TRBJ2-1,CASSPSPEHYNEQFF
TRBV7-6,14,TRBJ2-1,CASSLAPGQYEQFF
TRBV6-2/TRBV6-3,13,TRBJ2-1,CASSLASSNEQFF
TRBV3-1,12,TRBJ2-7,CASSQLPYEQYF
TRBV27,14,TRBJ2-7,CASNPGTGTNEQYF
TRBV12-3/TRBV12-4,17,TRBJ1-5,CASSLAGGTGFNQPQHF
TRBV5-8,16,TRBJ2-3,CASSLGLAGEGDTQYF
TRBV6-6,13,TRBJ2-7,CASSKTGTGEQYF
TRBV5-1,19,TRBJ2-3,CASSARWIAGGPSTDTQYF
TRBV5-1,14,TRBJ2-5,CASSPVTGRQTQYF
TRBV19,14,TRBJ1-5,CASSMLGGNQPQHF
TRBV20-1,13,TRBJ2-7,CSALGQRTYEQYF
TRBV27,14,TRBJ2-1,CASSFGRGGNEQFF
TRBV28,13,TRBJ2-7,CASSLEGLYEQYF
TRBV20-1,14,TRBJ1-6,CSANPGTGTSPLHF
TRBV20-1,16,TRBJ1-3,CSARHGRRTGGGTIYF
TRBV5-1,14,TRBJ2-1,CASSLAAGEDEQFF
TRBV20-1,16,TRBJ2-5,CSARVEDSVDIGTQYF
TRBV10-1,20,TRBJ2-3,CASSDTGLLAGLPSTDTQYF
TRBV12-3/TRBV12-4,13,TRBJ1-5,CASTDGGGQPQHF
TRBV6-2/TRBV6-3,13,TRBJ2-1,CASSWLAGVGQFF
TRBV28,15,TRBJ2-3,CASTHPERPTDTQYF
TRBV7-6,15,TRBJ2-3,CASSPASAAMDTQYF
TRBV2,12,TRBJ2-6,CASRRDDNVLTF
TRBV12-3/TRBV12-4,16,TRBJ2-1,CASSFIPLTHAPRQFF
TRBV12-3/TRBV12-4,12,TRBJ2-1,CASSQAGDEQFF
TRBV12-3/TRBV12-4,13,TRBJ2-4,CASRTLTENIQYF
TRBV3-1,18,TRBJ2-5,CASSQVGAGRGSKETQYF
TRBV20-1,13,TRBJ2-5,CSARSVTGETQYF
TRBV27,16,TRBJ2-5,CASSLLTSGSKETQYF
TRBV28,13,TRBJ2-1,CASSLVIRNEQFF
TRBV10-3,14,TRBJ2-7,CAISGVRGSYEQYF
TRBV20-1,16,TRBJ2-1,CSATHPGGASYNEQFF
TRBV5-6,21,TRBJ1-2,CASSRDSSDTPNQGGDYGYTF
TRBV10-3,15,TRBJ2-1,CAVQPESSSYNEQFF
TRBV29-1,16,TRBJ2-3,CSVEGDGRGSTDTQYF
TRBV27,15,TRBJ2-7,CASKNSGTSSHEQYF
TRBV5-6,12,TRBJ2-1,CASSRGGNEQFF
TRBV7-8,16,TRBJ1-5,CASSLKPKGSNQPQHF